Following are 29 T cell receptor beta chains from one sample sequenced in a study of CD8+CD57+ T cells in acquired aplastic anemia. Sequenced patients had shown CD8+CD57+ cell expansion by flow cytometry. The TCR beta profiling, which covered VDJ combination and CDR3 sequence, was carried out using genomic DNA as the template. TCRdb re-called the reads with MiXCR, one entry per CDR3 protein. Of 190,000 or so distinct CDR3 sequences in the sample, less than 50% were seen once. Sequenced: sorted CD4+, CD8+, or CD8+CD57+ T cells (not recorded which) from PBMCs. The receptor set was obtained from a human donor with aplastic anemia.

This clonotype was detected ten times or more. The chain carries TRBV20-1 and TRBJ1-5; 11 nucleotides align to TRBD1. Germline V gene sequence: CDR1 DFQATT, CDR2 SNEGSKA (reference sequence). Germline trimming cut 5 bases from V and 7 bases from J; bases unmatched to any gene: 7. This CDR3 has 14 residues. CDR3 in amino acids: CSAPHGTGGQPQHF. The CDR3 DNA reads as TGCAGTGCTCCGCATGGGACAGGGGGACAGCCCCAGCATTTT.

This clonotype was counted many times. The chain uses TRBV7-2 and TRBJ2-2; TRBD2 agrees at 11 bases. The V gene's germline CDR1 is SGHTA and CDR2 FQGNSA. Germline trimming cut 9 bases from V and 6 bases from J; bases unmatched to any gene: 9. This CDR3 is built from 15 residues. The CDR3 nucleotides are TGTGCCAGTAAACGACTAGCGGGATGGTCCGGGGAGCTGTTTTTT. Translating gives CASKRLAGWSGELFF.

A few counts support this clonotype. This rearrangement joins TRBV7-8 to TRBJ1-3, with D unresolved. Trimming shortened V by 5 bases and J by 0 bases, and 11 bases separated the two germline ends. CDR1 and CDR2 (germline): SGHVS, FQNEAQ. The CDR3 runs 15 residues. CDR3 nucleotides: TGTGCCAGCAGCGTTCAGGTTTACTCTGGAAACACCATATATTTT. Amino acids: CASSVQVYSGNTIYF.

The chain carries TRBV25-1 and TRBJ1-2; tentative D call: TRBD1 (6 bases). V was pared by 2 bases and J by 2 bases, with 15 bases between. CDR1 is MGHDK, CDR2 SYGVNS, per germline. The CDR3 consists of 16 residues. DNA for the CDR3: TGTGCCAGCAGTGAAGCTTGGGGAGGACAGAACTATGGCTACACCTTC. It is translated as CASSEAWGGQNYGYTF.

Concerning this clonotype: The germline gene is not matched at one end of the junction; a read error may be the cause. The J gene is TRBJ2-3, the V gene TRBV20-1; 11 nucleotides match TRBD2. The CDR3 extends over 17 amino acids. CDR1 and CDR2 (germline): DFQATT, SNEGSKA (reference sequence). CDR3: CGARNFLAGGLTDTQYF. CDR3 DNA sequence: TGCGGTGCTCGAAACTTTCTAGCGGGGGGACTCACAGATACGCAGTATTTT.

In DNA, the CDR3 is TGTGCCAGCAGCTTTGGGACAGCGGATGGCTATGGCTACACCTTC. It specifies CASSFGTADGYGYTF. V and J are TRBV5-4 and TRBJ1-2, with TRBD1 matching over 7 bases. Trimming removed 2 bases from V and 4 bases from J; junction bases left unmatched: 8. The CDR3 covers 15 residues. CDR1 and CDR2 from the germline V gene are SGHNT and YYREEE (reference sequence). The full variable domain, its missing parts supplied by reference TRBV5-4 and TRBJ1-2, is ETGVTQSPTHLIKTRGQQVTLRCSSQSGHNTVSWYQQALGQGPQFIFQYYREEENGRGNFPPRFSGLQFPNYSSELNVNALELDDSALYLCASSFGTADGYGYTFGSGTRLTVV.

The sample holds a few counts of this clonotype. The chain joins TRBV28 to TRBJ2-7; D is unclear. V was shortened by 1 base and J by 3 bases, with 4 bases between the two germline ends. This CDR3 is 12 amino acids long. CDR1 is MDHEN, CDR2 SYDVKM, per germline. The CDR3 DNA reads TGTGCCAGCAGTTTATTAAGCTACGAGCAGTACTTC. Protein: CASSLLSYEQYF. Full variable domain (remainder filled in from reference TRBV28 and TRBJ2-7): DVKVTQSSRYLVKRTGEKVFLECVQDMDHENMFWYRQDPGLGLRLIYFSYDVKMKEKGDIPEGYSVSREKKERFSLILESASTNQTSMYLCASSLLSYEQYFGPGTRLTVT.

This clonotype has a count of ten or more. The chain couples TRBV19 to TRBJ2-1; 8 bases match TRBD2. Germline assignment: CDR1 LNHDA and CDR2 SQIVND (reference sequence). The CDR3 consists of 15 residues. V dropped 11 bases and J dropped 2; count of bases not matched to a gene: 11. CDR3 bases: TGTGCCTCTCGACGGGAGGGCCCCACCTACAATGAGCAGTTCTTC. It yields the protein CASRREGPTYNEQFF.

This clonotype showed up many times. This chain links TRBV9 with TRBJ2-3; D call uncertain. V lost 0 bases and J lost 3, with 8 bases in between. Germline CDR1 is SGDLS and CDR2 is YYNGEE. The CDR3 length is 14 residues. CDR3 sequence reads: CASSVGVLTDTQYF. For the CDR3, the DNA is TGTGCCAGCAGCGTAGGGGTTTTGACAGATACGCAGTATTTT. The entire variable domain, with the rest obtained from reference TRBV9 and TRBJ2-3, is as follows: DSGVTQTPKHLITATGQRVTLRCSPRSGDLSVYWYQQSLDQGLQFLIQYYNGEERAKGNILERFSAQQFPDLHSELNLSSLELGDSALYFCASSVGVLTDTQYFGPGTRLTVL.

This chain joins TRBV7-2 and TRBJ2-7, with D maybe TRBD2 (5 bases). The CDR3 length is 15 residues. The V gene's germline CDR1 is SGHTA and CDR2 FQGNSA. V was trimmed by 5 bases and J by 2 bases, leaving 16 bases between them. The CDR3 region is CASSQGLRQTYEQYF. CDR3 sequence (DNA): TGTGCCAGCAGCCAAGGACTGCGGCAGACCTACGAGCAGTACTTC.

The V gene is TRBV15, the J gene TRBJ1-1; 7 bases map to TRBD1. The trim removed 2 bases at V and 4 bases at J, leaving 10 bases unmatched. The CDR3 runs to 16 residues. Germline assignment: CDR1 LNHNV and CDR2 YYDKDF (reference sequence). CDR3 in DNA: TGTGCCACCAGCAGATCCCTACAGGGGACCGGCACTGAAGCTTTCTTT. It specifies CATSRSLQGTGTEAFF. Drawing the rest from reference TRBV15 and TRBJ1-1, the complete variable domain is DAMVIQNPRYQVTQFGKPVTLSCSQTLNHNVMYWYQQKSSQAPKLLFHYYDKDFNNEADTPDNFQSRRPNTSFCFLDIRSPGLGDTAMYLCATSRSLQGTGTEAFFGQGTRLTVV.

V usage is TRBV13 and J usage is TRBJ2-1; D may match TRBD1 or TRBD2 (5 bases each). The CDR3 spans 15 residues. With 8 bases removed from V and 4 bases from J, the gap between germline ends came to 18 bases. Germline loops: CDR1 PRHDT, CDR2 FYEKMQ (reference sequence). The CDR3: CASVGPPRGYNEQFF. Written as DNA, the CDR3 is TGTGCCAGCGTGGGACCTCCAAGAGGGTACAATGAGCAGTTCTTC. Supplemented by reference TRBV13 and TRBJ2-1, the full variable domain reads AAGVIQSPRHLIKEKRETATLKCYPIPRHDTVYWYQQGPGQDPQFLISFYEKMQSDKGSIPDRFSAQQFSDYHSELNMSSLELGDSALYFCASVGPPRGYNEQFFGPGTRLTVL.

The J gene is TRBJ2-1, the V gene TRBV9; D uncertain. Per the germline V gene, CDR1 is SGDLS and CDR2 is YYNGEE. CDR3 length: 11 residues. Trimming stripped 0 bases from V and 10 bases from J, with 5 bases between. The CDR3 DNA sequence: TGTGCCAGCAGCGTAGACAGCGAGCAGTTCTTC. Translated: CASSVDSEQFF.

This clonotype was detected many times. The J gene is TRBJ1-1, the V gene TRBV6-4; D is undetermined. Germline CDR1 reads MRHNA; CDR2 reads SNTAGT. CDR3 size: 13 residues. V was shortened by 3 bases and J by 3 bases, with 8 bases between the two germline ends. CDR3 sequence (DNA): TGTGCCAGCAGTGAAGGCAGGTACACTGAAGCTTTCTTT. This codes for CASSEGRYTEAFF.

This clonotype was picked up a small number of times. The chain combines TRBV20-1 with TRBJ1-6, with 9 bases lining up with TRBD1. Germline assignment: CDR1 DFQATT and CDR2 SNEGSKA (reference sequence). The CDR3 runs to 15 residues. The ends lost 2 bases at V and 9 bases at J; junction bases unmatched: 8. The chain's CDR3 is CSARRIGTGTSPLHF. CDR3 in DNA: TGCAGTGCTAGACGTATAGGGACAGGGACTTCACCCCTCCACTTT.

The chain carries TRBV7-2 and TRBJ2-1, with a possible D match to TRBD2 (6 bases). CDR1 is SGHTA, CDR2 FQGNSA, per germline. The CDR3 contains 13 residues. The V end was cut by 5 bases, the J end by 6 bases, with 11 bases between. As DNA, the CDR3 is TGTGCCAGCAGCGGGGAGGTGGGCAATGAGCAGTTCTTC. Its protein is CASSGEVGNEQFF.

This clonotype was recorded many times. CDR3 coding DNA: TGCAGTGCTAGTCGACAGGGGGCGACCAATGAGCAGTTCTTC. It translates to CSASRQGATNEQFF. This chain links TRBV20-1 with TRBJ2-1, with 10 nucleotides matching TRBD1. This CDR3 has 14 amino acids. The trim removed 3 bases at V and 6 bases at J, leaving 5 bases unmatched. CDR1 is DFQATT, CDR2 SNEGSKA, per germline (reference sequence).

This clonotype was observed at least ten times. This chain joins TRBV12-3 or TRBV12-4 and TRBJ1-2; 7 bases map to TRBD1. The CDR3 has 13 residues. Germline trimming cut 5 bases from V and 7 bases from J; bases unmatched to any gene: 7. This CDR3 is CASSPGQTAGYTF. CDR3 in DNA: TGTGCCAGCAGTCCGGGACAGACCGCTGGCTACACCTTC.

The table lists this clonotype with many counts. The V gene is TRBV4-3, the J gene TRBJ2-3; D possibly corresponds to TRBD1 (5 bases). V was pared by 1 base and J by 2 bases, with 10 bases between. CDR3 length equals 15 residues. Germline loops: CDR1 LGHNA, CDR2 YSLEER. CDR3 protein: CASSQGQSVTDTQYF. CDR3 DNA sequence: TGCGCCAGCAGCCAAGGACAGAGTGTCACAGATACGCAGTATTTT.

There are many counts of this clonotype. J is TRBJ2-1 and V is TRBV7-2; 8 bases align to TRBD1. This CDR3 is 15 amino acids long. V was clipped by 5 bases and J by 5 bases; unmatched bases: 8. CDR1 is SGHTA, CDR2 FQGNSA, per germline. The CDR3 region is CASSPVGTGNNEQFF. CDR3 bases: TGTGCCAGCAGCCCCGTTGGGACAGGCAACAATGAGCAGTTCTTC.

In its sample, this clonotype was seen a few times. The V call is TRBV10-3, the J call TRBJ1-6; TRBD1 matches at 7 bases. CDR1 and CDR2 from the germline V gene are ENHRY and SYGVKD. The CDR3 is 16 residues long. Trimming took 2 bases from V and 7 from J; bases not matched to a gene: 8. CDR3 bases: TGTGCCATCAGTGAGGACAGGGCGAGGGGAAATTCACCCCTCCACTTT. Translating gives CAISEDRARGNSPLHF.

The CDR3 DNA follows: TGTGCCACCAGTGATCCTCGCGGATACAATGAGCAGTTCTTC. Its translation: CATSDPRGYNEQFF. The V gene is TRBV24-1, the J gene TRBJ2-1; D unclear. V dropped 3 bases and J dropped 4 bases, with 9 bases sitting between them. This CDR3 has 14 amino acids. Germline V gene data show CDR1 as KGHDR and CDR2 as SFDVKD.

Concerning this clonotype: Given a much more abundant clone one base away, this may be a read error. Likely a read error: the CDR3 ends without its conserved phenylalanine or tryptophan. V usage is TRBV20-1 and J usage is TRBJ1-4; D perhaps matches TRBD1 (6 bases). Germline V gene data show CDR1 as DFQATT and CDR2 as SNEGSKA (reference sequence). The CDR3 sequence is 15 residues long. The ends were cut back, 1 base at V and 7 bases at J, with 16 bases in the middle. Here the CDR3 reads CSARVGSGGGEKLFL. The CDR3 DNA reads TGCAGTGCTAGAGTAGGGTCCGGGGGCGGTGAAAAACTGTTTCTT.

As to this clonotype: A junction boundary mismatches the germline segment, possibly from a read error. V is TRBV10-3 and J is TRBJ2-7, with no clear D. Per germline, CDR1 ENHRY and CDR2 SYGVKD. This CDR3 is built from 12 residues. CDR3 region: CAISQGTYERYF. In DNA form, the CDR3 reads TGTGCCATCAGTCAAGGAACCTACGAGCGGTACTTC.

Points on this clonotype: It may be a read error: a sequence one base away is much more abundant. The chain combines TRBV6-5 with TRBJ1-3; D is unclear. Germline lookup yields CDR1 MNHEY and CDR2 SVGAGI. The CDR3 runs to 14 residues. For the CDR3, the DNA is TGTGCCGGCAGTTTGGCTCTGACTGGAAACACCATATATTTT. It is translated as CAGSLALTGNTIYF.

V gene TRBV7-3 combines with J gene TRBJ2-7; 9 bases are a match to TRBD1. J lost 4 bases, V lost 5 bases, and 3 bases had no gene match. The CDR3 has 13 amino acids. The germline V gene has CDR1 SGHTA and CDR2 FQGTGA. The CDR3: CASSVGQGYEQYF. The DNA of the CDR3 is TGTGCCAGCAGCGTCGGACAGGGGTACGAGCAGTACTTC. Full variable domain (outside the CDR3, taken from reference TRBV7-3 and TRBJ2-7): GAGVSQTPSNKVTEKGKYVELRCDPISGHTALYWYRQSLGQGPEFLIYFQGTGAADDSGLPNDRFFAVRPEGSVSTLKIQRTERGDSAVYLCASSVGQGYEQYFGPGTRLTVT.

This chain uses TRBV7-2 with TRBJ2-7; 10 nucleotides agree with TRBD2. From germline, CDR1 is SGHTA and CDR2 FQGNSA. Trimming removed 2 bases from V and 7 bases from J; junction bases left unmatched: 5. The CDR3 runs to 14 residues. This CDR3 is CASSLIAGGIEQYF. The CDR3 DNA reads as TGTGCCAGCAGCTTAATAGCGGGAGGCATAGAGCAGTACTTC. The full variable domain, in which reference TRBV7-2 and TRBJ2-7 provide the parts outside the CDR3, is GAGVSQSPSNKVTEKGKDVELRCDPISGHTALYWYRQSLGQGLEFLIYFQGNSAPDKSGLPSDRFSAERTGGSVSTLTIQRTQQEDSAVYLCASSLIAGGIEQYFGPGTRLTVT.

The CDR3 DNA is TGTGCCAGTAGTATAGAAAACAGTCAGGCCTATGGCTACACCTTC. It codes for CASSIENSQAYGYTF. V and J are TRBV19 and TRBJ1-2; D is unclear. Germline V gene sequence: CDR1 LNHDA, CDR2 SQIVND (reference sequence). CDR3 length: 15 residues. V lost 0 bases and J 4 bases, leaving 12 bases between the germline ends.

The chain combines TRBV20-1 with TRBJ1-2, with D tentatively TRBD1 (5 bases). CDR1 DFQATT and CDR2 SNEGSKA come from the germline V gene (reference sequence). The germline V and J ends were trimmed by 5 bases and 0 bases, with 7 bases remaining between them. The CDR3 has 12 amino acids. This CDR3 is CSAQTANYGYTF. The CDR3 coding sequence is TGCAGTGCTCAGACAGCTAACTATGGCTACACCTTC.